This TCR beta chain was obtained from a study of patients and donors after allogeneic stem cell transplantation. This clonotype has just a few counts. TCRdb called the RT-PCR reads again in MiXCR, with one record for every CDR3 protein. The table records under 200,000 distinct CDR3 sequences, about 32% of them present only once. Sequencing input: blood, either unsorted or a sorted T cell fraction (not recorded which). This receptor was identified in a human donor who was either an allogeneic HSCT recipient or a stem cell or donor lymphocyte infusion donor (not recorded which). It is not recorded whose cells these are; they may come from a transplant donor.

CDR3 amino acids: CASSEASDEQYF. In nucleotides, the CDR3 is TGTGCCAGCAGTGAAGCTTCGGACGAGCAGTACTTC. The rearrangement uses TRBV2 and TRBJ2-7; D gene uncertain. V shed 0 bases and J shed 5 bases, with 5 bases lying between them. Germline V gene sequence: CDR1 SNHLY, CDR2 FYNNEI. The CDR3 runs 12 residues.